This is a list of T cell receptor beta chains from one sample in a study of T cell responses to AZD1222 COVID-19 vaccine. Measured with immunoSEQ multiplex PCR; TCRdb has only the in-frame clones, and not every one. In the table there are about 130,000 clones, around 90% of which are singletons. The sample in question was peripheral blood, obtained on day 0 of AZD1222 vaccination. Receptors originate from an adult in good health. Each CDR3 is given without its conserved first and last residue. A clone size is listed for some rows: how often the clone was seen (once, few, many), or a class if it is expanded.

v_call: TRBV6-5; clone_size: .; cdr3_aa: ASSPRDLLTHTQY
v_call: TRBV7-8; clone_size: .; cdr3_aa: ASGQGGLQY
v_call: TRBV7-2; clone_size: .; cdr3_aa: ASSSDRAGGYT
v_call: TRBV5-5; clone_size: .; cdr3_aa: ASSLQGAPTPIQY
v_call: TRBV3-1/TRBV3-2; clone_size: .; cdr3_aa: ASSPRQGSHSYEQY
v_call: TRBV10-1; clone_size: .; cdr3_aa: ASSSGQNTEAF
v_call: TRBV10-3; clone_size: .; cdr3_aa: ASGKPTDTQY
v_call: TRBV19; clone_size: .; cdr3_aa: ASSIRDSGQPQH
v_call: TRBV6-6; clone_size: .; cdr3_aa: ASRYRVGDYT
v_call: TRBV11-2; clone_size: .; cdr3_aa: ASSPGTGGHQY
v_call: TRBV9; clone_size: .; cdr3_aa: ASSVELANTGELF
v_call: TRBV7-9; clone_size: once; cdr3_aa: ASSFVHNRTEAF
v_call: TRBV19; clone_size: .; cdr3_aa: ASSYILGRGTNTEAF
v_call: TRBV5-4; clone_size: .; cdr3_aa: ASSSGSYEQY
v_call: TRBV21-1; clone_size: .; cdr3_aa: ASSKTDTQY
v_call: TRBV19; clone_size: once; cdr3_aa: ASIGLNTGELF
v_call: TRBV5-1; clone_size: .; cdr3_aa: ASSPGTTNTEAF
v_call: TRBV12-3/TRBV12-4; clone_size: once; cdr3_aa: ASSRRGALAF
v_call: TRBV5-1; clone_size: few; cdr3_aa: ASSYGAGTRNTDTQY
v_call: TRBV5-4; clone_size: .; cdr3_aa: ASSPKTGGVYNEQF
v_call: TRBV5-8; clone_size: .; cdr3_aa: ASSLVKSGGIQAGETQY
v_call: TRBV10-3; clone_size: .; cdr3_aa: AISEGPLEGNTIY
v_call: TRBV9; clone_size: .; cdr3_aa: ASSVGGDYNEQF
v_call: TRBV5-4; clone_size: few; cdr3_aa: ASSRGGIRGPDQPQH
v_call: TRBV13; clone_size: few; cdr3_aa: ASSSRTGRTEAF
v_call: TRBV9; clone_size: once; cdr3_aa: ASSVDSGPQH
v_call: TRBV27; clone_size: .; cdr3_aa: ASSFLGPTSPLH
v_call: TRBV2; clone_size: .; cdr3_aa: ASERSYTEAF
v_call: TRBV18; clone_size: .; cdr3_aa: ASSPVAGAHRYGYT